The subject of this entry is one T cell receptor beta chain. Recovery meant two consecutive negative NP/OP PCR tests, professional clearance, or resolved symptoms. Unmatched junction bases numbered 5, after V lost 4 bases and J lost 5 bases. Looked up from germline, CDR1 is KGHSH and CDR2 is LQKENI. The CDR3 extends over 14 amino acids. This record belongs to a study of blood T cell repertoires in COVID-19. Background on the study: Whether acute or convalescent, the COVID-19 samples came from the United States, Italy and Spain.

The authors' processing: Estimation of nucleated cell counts relied on the amplification of reference gene primers. TCRdb's copy holds only in-frame clones and misses some; the assay was immunoSEQ multiplex PCR. V and J calls plus clone size are reproduced from that table; the DNA served to infer D and trimming. The table shows 180,000 or so clones, with 83% occurring only once. The sequence was obtained from a woman between 45 and 65 years old who had recovered from COVID-19. Sample: PBMCs or T cells enriched from blood (not recorded which). This chain uses TRBV18 with TRBJ1-1, with 9 bases that match TRBD1. The CDR3 loop is CASSLGQGRTEAFF. CDR3 DNA: TGTGCCAGCTCACTGGGACAGGGACGGACTGAAGCTTTCTTT.